The clone carrying this T cell receptor beta chain was found once. Its antigen is not identified. This record belongs to a study of cytomegalovirus exposure and HLA in healthy donors. Overall study findings and caveats: Common viral pathogens (according to a later analysis) appeared linked to several of the most significant clusters. Highest at DRB1 and lowest at HLA-C, TCR association rates differed among HLA loci in a later analysis.

Researchers ran the PCR with 60 Vbeta and 13 Jbeta primers. In the authors' methods: Later analysis identified approximately 80 million unique TCR beta chains, 9 million to 12 million shared. Measured with immunoSEQ multiplex PCR; TCRdb has only the in-frame clones, and not every one. V, J and clone size derive from that table, while D and trimming were established from the DNA sequence. The profile covers roughly 110,000 clones, with over 70% appearing a single time and 2.5% to 3% taken by the ten largest. Donors counted as nominally healthy when sampled, yet unrecorded immune exposures were likely. Germline V gene data show CDR1 as KGHSH and CDR2 as LQKENI. J lost 0 bases, V lost 4 bases, and 2 bases had no gene match. The CDR3 contains 15 residues.

Material: PBMCs. The clonotype comes from a male donor in good health and CMV-seropositive. The chain uses TRBV18 and TRBJ2-1; 8 bases align to TRBD2. The CDR3 sequence: CASSRSGSSYNEQFF. DNA of the CDR3: TGTGCCAGCTCACGGAGCGGGAGCTCCTACAATGAGCAGTTCTTC.